Following are 13 T cell receptor beta chains from one sample sequenced in a study of MAIT cells during Salmonella Paratyphi A infection. Study conclusions and caveats: Oligoclonal MAIT cells preferred TRBV20 and TRBV6, with usage seemingly unaffected by infection.

Their recognized antigens are unknown. The time point is: after infection, following antibiotic treatment. Valpha7.2+ CD161+ T cells were sorted by flow cytometry as MAIT cells. From the 5' RACE reads, TCRdb called clonotypes with MiXCR, one entry per CDR3 protein. The table includes over 750 distinct CDR3 sequences, around 26% detected once. This specimen consisted of MAIT cells from blood, obtained at the last sampling point of the challenge study. The origin of the receptors is a person between 18 and 75 years old who was deliberately infected with Salmonella Paratyphi A in a paratyphoid fever challenge study.

The rearrangement links TRBV4-2 to TRBJ2-3; 10 positions match TRBD2. The V and J ends lost 0 bases and 0 bases, in that order; junction bases with no gene match: 0. CDR1 is LGHNA, CDR2 YNFKEQ, per germline. This CDR3 has 16 residues. CDR3 nucleotide sequence: TGTGCCAGCAGCCAAGAACTAGCGGGAAGCACAGATACGCAGTATTTT. This codes for CASSQELAGSTDTQYF.

V usage is TRBV10-1 and J usage is TRBJ1-1, with TRBD1 as a possible D gene (5 bases). From germline, CDR1 is WNHNN and CDR2 SYGVQD (reference sequence). CDR3 length: 11 amino acids. V lost 10 bases to trimming and J lost 1 base, with 7 bases between them. The CDR3 DNA follows: TGCGCCATCACAGGGAACACTGAAGCTTTCTTT. As protein: CAITGNTEAFF.

This chain links TRBV20-1 with TRBJ1-1, with 7 bases identical to TRBD1. The ends lost 3 bases at V and 4 bases at J; junction bases unmatched: 23. This CDR3 is 19 amino acids long. Germline lookup yields CDR1 DFQATT and CDR2 SNEGSKA (reference sequence). The CDR3 region is CSASPFETGKARGVTEAFF. CDR3 nucleotide sequence: TGCAGTGCTAGTCCCTTCGAGACAGGGAAGGCTCGAGGTGTCACTGAAGCTTTCTTT.

This clonotype occurred a few times. This chain connects TRBV6-1 to TRBJ2-6; D possibly corresponds to TRBD1 (5 bases). The germline V gene has CDR1 MNHNS and CDR2 SASEGT. The CDR3 loop spans 16 amino acids. V was cut by 3 bases and J by 0 bases, with 9 bases left in between. The CDR3 DNA is TGTGCCAGCAGTGATACAGGTACCTCTGGGGCCAACGTCCTGACTTTC. Translation gives CASSDTGTSGANVLTF.

CDR3 sequence (DNA): TGTGCCAGCAGTGAAGCCGTAGAGAGCTCCTACGAGCAGTACTTC. Encoded protein: CASSEAVESSYEQYF. The chain joins TRBV6-1 to TRBJ2-7; D unresolved. Germline loops: CDR1 MNHNS, CDR2 SASEGT. Trimming stripped 0 bases from V and 0 bases from J, with 9 bases between. The CDR3 length is 15 residues.

This clonotype is judged medium-sized. The chain recombines TRBV7-6 with TRBJ1-1; D gene ambiguous. The CDR3 covers 12 residues. V was shortened by 6 bases and J by 6 bases, with 11 bases between the two germline ends. Per the germline V gene, CDR1 is SGHVS and CDR2 is FNYEAQ. CDR3 residues: CASRPGGAEAFF. The DNA of the CDR3 is TGTGCCAGCAGGCCAGGCGGGGCTGAAGCTTTCTTT. The entire variable domain, with the rest obtained from reference TRBV7-6 and TRBJ1-1, is as follows: GAGVSQSPRYKVTKRGQDVALRCDPISGHVSLYWYRQALGQGPEFLTYFNYEAQQDKSGLPNDRFSAERPEGSISTLTIQRTEQRDSAMYRCASRPGGAEAFFGQGTRLTVV.

By sample fraction, this clonotype is large (0.1 to 1%). This chain links TRBV20-1 with TRBJ1-1; D remains ambiguous. The V and J ends lost 3 bases and 0 bases respectively, with 11 bases between them. Germline V gene sequence: CDR1 DFQATT, CDR2 SNEGSKA (reference sequence). This CDR3 has 14 amino acids. Written as DNA, the CDR3 is TGCAGTGCTAGGGTCGAAACCATGAACACTGAAGCTTTCTTT. Translation gives CSARVETMNTEAFF.

The sample holds one count of this clonotype. The CDR3 nucleotides are TGCAGTGCTAGCCCTTTTAACACTGAAGCTTTCTTT. It codes for CSASPFNTEAFF. V usage is TRBV20-1 and J usage is TRBJ1-1; no clear D. Trimming stripped 3 bases from V and 2 bases from J, with 7 bases between. Germline CDR1 and CDR2: DFQATT and SNEGSKA (reference sequence). CDR3 length: 12 amino acids.

This clonotype was observed a few times. V and J are TRBV12-3 or TRBV12-4 and TRBJ2-5; no clear D. The CDR3 extends over 12 amino acids. Trimming took off 6 bases at V and 0 bases at J, with 5 bases between the two ends. Here the CDR3 reads CASSQNQETQYF. Written as DNA, the CDR3 is TGTGCCAGCAGCCAAAACCAAGAGACCCAGTACTTC.

This clonotype was seen more than once but under ten times. This sequence joins TRBV4-3 and TRBJ2-7; TRBD2 aligns across 11 bases. This CDR3 region has 15 residues. The germline V gene has CDR1 LGHNA and CDR2 YSLEER. The ends lost 5 bases at V and 2 bases at J; junction bases unmatched: 5. CDR3 in amino acids: CASSSGLAGPYEQYF. The CDR3 DNA reads as TGCGCCAGCAGCTCCGGACTAGCGGGTCCCTACGAGCAGTACTTC.

This clonotype was found a few times. J is TRBJ2-1 and V is TRBV20-1; 12 bases fit TRBD2. The germline CDR1 and CDR2 sequences are DFQATT and SNEGSKA (reference sequence). This CDR3 comprises 13 residues. CDR3 in DNA: TGCAGCGTACTAGCGGGGGGCGACAATGAGCAGTTCTTC. This encodes CSVLAGGDNEQFF.

The chain has TRBV6-1 and TRBJ1-1, with 8 bases identical to TRBD1. CDR1 MNHNS and CDR2 SASEGT come from the germline V gene. CDR3 length equals 13 residues. V shed 6 bases, J shed 3 bases, and the junction held 3 bases outside the gene matches. DNA of the CDR3: TGTGCCAGCAGGGGGACAGGCCACACTGAAGCTTTCTTT. This codes for CASRGTGHTEAFF.

Note on this clonotype: Since the CDR3 does not end with the conserved phenylalanine or tryptophan, this likely comes from a read error. J is TRBJ2-7 and V is TRBV30; 7 nucleotides line up with TRBD2. With V trimmed by 1 base and J by 2 bases, 5 bases remained unmatched. Germline V CDR1 and CDR2: GTSNPN, SVGIG (reference sequence). This CDR3 comprises 14 residues. CDR3: CAWSDRAGPYEQYG. CDR3 nucleotides: TGTGCCTGGAGTGACCGAGCGGGACCCTACGAGCAGTACGGC.